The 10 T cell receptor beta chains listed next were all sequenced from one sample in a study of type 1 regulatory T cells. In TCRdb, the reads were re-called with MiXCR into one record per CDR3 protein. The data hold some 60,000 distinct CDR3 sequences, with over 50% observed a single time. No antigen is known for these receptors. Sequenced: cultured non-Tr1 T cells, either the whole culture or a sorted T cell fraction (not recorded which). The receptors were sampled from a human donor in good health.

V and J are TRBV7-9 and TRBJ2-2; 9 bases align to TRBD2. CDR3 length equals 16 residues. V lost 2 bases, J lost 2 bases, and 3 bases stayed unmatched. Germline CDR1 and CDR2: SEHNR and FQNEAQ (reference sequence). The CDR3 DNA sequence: TGTGCCAGCAGCTTACTACTAGCGGGTAACACCGGGGAGCTGTTTTTT. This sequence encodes CASSLLLAGNTGELFF.

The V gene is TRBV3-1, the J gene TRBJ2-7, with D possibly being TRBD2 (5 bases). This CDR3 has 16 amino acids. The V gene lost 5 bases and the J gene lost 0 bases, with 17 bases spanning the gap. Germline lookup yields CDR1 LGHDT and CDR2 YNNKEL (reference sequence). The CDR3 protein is CASSGRGSYSSYEQYF. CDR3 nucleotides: TGTGCCAGCAGCGGTCGGGGATCCTACAGCTCCTACGAGCAGTACTTC.

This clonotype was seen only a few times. The CDR3 DNA is TGTGCCACCAGCAGAGATCAACAGGGGGCTTTCTTT. Translation: CATSRDQQGAFF. V usage is TRBV15 and J usage is TRBJ1-1; 7 bases are shared with TRBD1. The CDR3 runs 12 residues. J lost 11 bases, V lost 0 bases, and 3 bases had no gene match. Germline lookup yields CDR1 LNHNV and CDR2 YYDKDF (reference sequence).

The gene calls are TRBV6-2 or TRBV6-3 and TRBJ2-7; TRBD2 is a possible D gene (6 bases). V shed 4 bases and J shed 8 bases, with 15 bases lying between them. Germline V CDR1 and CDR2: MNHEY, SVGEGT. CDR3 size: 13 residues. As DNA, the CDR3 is TGTGCCAGCAGTTTACTCGCGGGATCGCAGCAGTACTTC. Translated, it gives CASSLLAGSQQYF.

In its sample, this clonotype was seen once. The CDR3 here is CASSDQIKVYEQYF. The CDR3 DNA reads TGTGCCAGCAGTGACCAAATAAAAGTCTACGAGCAGTACTTC. V is TRBV12-3 or TRBV12-4 and J is TRBJ2-7; D not resolved. The CDR3 extends over 14 amino acids. Trimming cost V 5 bases and J 3 bases, with 14 bases left between them.

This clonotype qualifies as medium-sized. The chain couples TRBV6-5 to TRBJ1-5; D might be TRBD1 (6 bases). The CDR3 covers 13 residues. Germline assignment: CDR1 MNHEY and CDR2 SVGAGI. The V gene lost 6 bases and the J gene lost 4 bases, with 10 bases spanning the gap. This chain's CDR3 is CASRMTGNQPQHF. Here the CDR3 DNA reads TGTGCCAGCAGAATGACAGGAAATCAGCCCCAGCATTTT.

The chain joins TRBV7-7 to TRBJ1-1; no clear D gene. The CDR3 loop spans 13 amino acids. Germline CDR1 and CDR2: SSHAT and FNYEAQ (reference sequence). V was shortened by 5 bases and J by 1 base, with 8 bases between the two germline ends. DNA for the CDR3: TGTGCCAGCAGCCTTTCGAGGAACACTGAAGCTTTCTTT. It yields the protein CASSLSRNTEAFF.

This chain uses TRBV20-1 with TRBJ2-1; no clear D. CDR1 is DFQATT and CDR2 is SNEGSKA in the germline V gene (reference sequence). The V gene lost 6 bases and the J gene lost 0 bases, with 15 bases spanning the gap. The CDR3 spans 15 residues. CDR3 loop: CSAYPVGGSYNEQFF. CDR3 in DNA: TGCAGTGCATATCCGGTTGGCGGCTCCTACAATGAGCAGTTCTTC.

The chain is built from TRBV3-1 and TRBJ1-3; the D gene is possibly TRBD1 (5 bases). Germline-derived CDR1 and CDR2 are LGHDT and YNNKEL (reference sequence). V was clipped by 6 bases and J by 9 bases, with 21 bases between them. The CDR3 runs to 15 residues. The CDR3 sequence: CASRHRGAGEGTIYF. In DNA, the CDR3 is TGTGCCAGCAGACATCGTGGGGCAGGAGAAGGCACCATATATTTT.

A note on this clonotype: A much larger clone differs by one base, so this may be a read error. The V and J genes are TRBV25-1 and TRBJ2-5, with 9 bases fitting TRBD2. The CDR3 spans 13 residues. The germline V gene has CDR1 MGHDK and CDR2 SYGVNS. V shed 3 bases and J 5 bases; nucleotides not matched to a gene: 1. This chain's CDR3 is CASSDGLAETQYF. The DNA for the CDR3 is TGTGCCAGCAGTGACGGACTAGCGGAGACCCAGTACTTC.